Ten or more counts support the clone carrying this T cell receptor (beta chain). The antigen remains unidentified. The data were taken from a study of identical twins. Trimming took off 6 bases at V and 2 bases at J, with 19 bases between the two ends. Germline V gives CDR1 MDHEN, CDR2 SYDVKM. The CDR3 is 17 amino acids. Study-wide findings and caveats: It was cross-sectional statistical analysis, not following the same donors, that the conclusions relied on. Beta out-of-frame sequences showed weaker excess twin sharing.

TCRdb re-called the 5' RACE reads through MiXCR, storing one row per CDR3 protein. Of 200,000 or so distinct CDR3 sequences listed, more than 6.5% are singletons. The same sample was also studied in work on yellow fever vaccine responses in identical twins.

Source material: memory (CD45RO+) T cells sorted from blood. The rearrangement uses TRBV28 and TRBJ2-2, with a weak D call TRBD2 (6 bases). The clonotype originates from a woman aged 18-30 years in good health. The CDR3 DNA sequence: TGTGCCAGCAGCCCGGAGGGGCGGGGTATCAACACCGGGGAGCTGTTTTTT. As protein: CASSPEGRGINTGELFF.